The rows below give T cell receptor beta chains drawn from one sample of a study of blood T cell repertoires in COVID-19. Sequenced by immunoSEQ multiplex PCR; TCRdb stores in-frame clones only, minus some. The table lists 200,000 to 250,000 clones, more than 80% of them singletons. The sequenced sample consisted of PBMCs or T cells enriched from blood (not recorded which). These receptor sequences come from a woman aged 18-29 years in a cohort exposed to, infected with or recovered from COVID-19 (not recorded which). CDR3s include the opening cysteine and the closing phenylalanine or tryptophan. Fields, in order: CDR3 DNA, CDR3 protein, V gene, clone size, D gene, J gene. The D gene is left open where the match is weak. Clone size is given for some rows only: seen once, a few or many times, or a class if the clone is expanded.

TGTGCCAGCAGCTTGGCAGGGCTAGCGGGAGAAAGGACCAAAAACATTCAGTACTTC	CASSLAGLAGERTKNIQYF	TRBV5-4	-	TRBD2	TRBJ2-4
TGCGCCAGCAGCTTGGCCTCGGAGCTAGCGGGGGATGAGCAGTTCTTC	CASSLASELAGDEQFF	TRBV5-1	-	TRBD2	TRBJ2-1
TGTGCCAGCAGCTTCAACGGGAGGGTAGAAGCTTTCTTT	CASSFNGRVEAFF	TRBV6-5	-	-	TRBJ1-1
TGCGCCAGCAGCAAGGACAGCGATCGGACAGATACGCAGTATTTT	CASSKDSDRTDTQYF	TRBV5-1	-	-	TRBJ2-3
TGTGCCAGCAGCGCTAGGATGGGAGAGACCCAGTACTTC	CASSARMGETQYF	TRBV9	-	-	TRBJ2-5
TGTGCCAGCAGGCACGGTCAGGGGGGTAACTATGGCTACACCTTC	CASRHGQGGNYGYTF	TRBV6-5	-	TRBD1	TRBJ1-2
TGTGCCAGCAGTATCTGGGACAGGGAAAGGACTGAAGCTTTCTTT	CASSIWDRERTEAFF	TRBV28	-	TRBD1	TRBJ1-1
TGCGCCAGCAGCTTTAGGGGGTACAATGAGCAGTTCTTC	CASSFRGYNEQFF	TRBV5-1	-	-	TRBJ2-1
TGTGCCAGCAGTGAATCCTCCTTCCACACCTTC	CASSESSFHTF	TRBV25-1	-	-	TRBJ1-2
TGTGCCTGGAGTGTTGGCGGGAGCACAGATACGCAGTATTTT	CAWSVGGSTDTQYF	TRBV30	-	-	TRBJ2-3
TGTGCCAGCAGTGTCGAAGGACAGGGGAACAATCAGCCCCAGCATTTT	CASSVEGQGNNQPQHF	TRBV2	-	TRBD1	TRBJ1-5
TGTGCCAGCAGTACCGGCGGGGGGGCTCTGAGGAATGAGCAGTTCTTC	CASSTGGGALRNEQFF	TRBV28	once	TRBD2	TRBJ2-1
TGTGCCAGCGCACAGGAGATCGAGCAGTACTTC	CASAQEIEQYF	TRBV12-3/TRBV12-4	few	-	TRBJ2-7
TGTGCCACCAGCAGAGAGAGGGGCCTAGCGACCGGGGAGCTGTTTTTT	CATSRERGLATGELFF	TRBV15	-	-	TRBJ2-2
TGTGCCACCAGTGGGGGGGGAAGCTACGAGCAGTACTTC	CATSGGGSYEQYF	TRBV15	-	TRBD2	TRBJ2-7
TGTGCCAGCAGCTTAGGGTTGGCCACTGAAGCTTTCTTT	CASSLGLATEAFF	TRBV7-6	-	-	TRBJ1-1
TGTGCCTGGAGTGTAGGGCTAGCGGGGGATGAGACCCAGTACTTC	CAWSVGLAGDETQYF	TRBV30	once	TRBD2	TRBJ2-5
TGTGCCACCAGCTCTGGGGGAAACAGGGGGTTTTGGGAGACCCAGTACTTC	CATSSGGNRGFWETQYF	TRBV15	-	TRBD1	TRBJ2-5
TGTGCCAGCTCCCGCGCGTCCGGGAGGGCCTCGGAGACCCAGTACTTC	CASSRASGRASETQYF	TRBV5-6	-	TRBD2	TRBJ2-5
TGTGCCAGCAGTGAAGCAGCAGGGCTTGTCCCTGGGGCCAACGTCCTGACTTTC	CASSEAAGLVPGANVLTF	TRBV6-1	-	-	TRBJ2-6
TGCGCCAGCAGCTCGGACAGAAACACCATATATTTT	CASSSDRNTIYF	TRBV5-1	-	-	TRBJ1-3
TGTGCCACCAGTGATAGGTTTGAGACAAAGAACACCGGGGAGCTGTTTTTT	CATSDRFETKNTGELFF	TRBV24-1	-	-	TRBJ2-2
TGTGCCAGTAGTAGGAGGACTAGCGGGGGATTCACCGGGGAGCTGTTTTTT	CASSRRTSGGFTGELFF	TRBV19	few	TRBD2	TRBJ2-2